The rows below give T cell receptor beta chains drawn from one sample of a study of blood T cell repertoires in COVID-19. Assay: immunoSEQ multiplex PCR; the TCRdb copy retains only in-frame clones and omits some. The sample lists fewer than 500,000 clones, roughly nine tenths occurring once. The specimen sequenced was PBMCs or T cells enriched from blood (not recorded which). These receptors originate from a woman aged 18-29 years with acute COVID-19. CDR3s include the opening cysteine and the closing phenylalanine or tryptophan. The D gene is left open where the match is weak. Size is stated for part of the rows, as once, few or many counts, or as a class when the clone is expanded.

TRBJ1-2,TRBV29-1,-,TRBD1,CSVDTTGVGGYTF,TGCAGCGTTGACACGACAGGGGTGGGAGGCTACACCTTC
TRBJ2-1,TRBV4-2,-,TRBD2,CASSQDLRGGHYNEQFF,TGTGCCAGCAGCCAAGATCTGCGGGGGGGGCACTACAATGAGCAGTTCTTC
TRBJ2-1,TRBV29-1,-,TRBD2,CSVDGSGGLYNEQFF,TGCAGCGTTGATGGTAGCGGGGGCCTCTACAATGAGCAGTTCTTC
TRBJ2-1,TRBV19,-,TRBD2,CASEPGLAGGPYNEQFF,TGTGCCAGTGAACCGGGACTAGCGGGAGGACCTTACAATGAGCAGTTCTTC
TRBJ2-3,TRBV11-2,-,-,CASSLSDTQYF,TGTGCCAGCAGCCTTTCAGATACGCAGTATTTT
TRBJ1-1,TRBV28,-,TRBD1,CASRKQFIGTGDYMEAFF,TGTGCCAGCAGGAAGCAGTTTATTGGGACAGGGGACTACATGGAAGCTTTCTTT
TRBJ1-4,TRBV2,-,TRBD1,CASREGTAEKLFF,TGTGCCAGCAGGGAGGGGACAGCCGAAAAACTGTTTTTT
TRBJ1-1,TRBV5-1,-,TRBD1,CASSSGQGATEAFF,TGCGCCAGCAGCTCGGGACAGGGGGCCACTGAAGCTTTCTTT
TRBJ1-2,TRBV4-1,-,-,CASSQAPGEYGYTF,TGCGCCAGCAGCCAAGCCCCGGGGGAGTATGGCTACACCTTC
TRBJ2-4,TRBV10-3,once,TRBD1,CAISSSDRGDIQYF,TGTGCCATCAGTTCCTCGGACAGGGGAGACATTCAGTACTTC